Following are 2 T cell receptor beta chains from one sample sequenced in a study of T cells in narcolepsy. No antigen has been assigned to these receptors. Repertoires were generated with immunoSEQ multiplex PCR, while TCRdb's copy carries only in-frame clones and drops some. The table shows under 550 clones, with 29% occurring only once. Sequencing was carried out using cultured CD4+ T cells from cerebrospinal fluid. The receptors here all came from a human donor with narcolepsy.

The J gene is TRBJ2-1, the V gene TRBV19, with 13 bases fitting TRBD2. After removal of 6 bases from V and 12 bases from J, the junction contained 11 bases not matched to a gene. Per germline, CDR1 LNHDA and CDR2 SQIVND (reference sequence). This CDR3 has 15 amino acids. The CDR3 sequence is CASRTGTSGIGRQFF. The CDR3 region has the DNA TGTGCCAGTAGAACCGGGACTAGCGGGATCGGGCGGCAGTTCTTC.

The sample holds a few counts of this clone. A far larger clone is just one base off, so this is likely a read error. The chain combines TRBV5-4 with TRBJ1-1, with TRBD1 matching over 8 bases. The CDR3 spans 17 residues. CDR1 and CDR2 from the germline V gene are SGHNT and YYREEE (reference sequence). The J segment lost 4 bases and the V segment lost 4 bases, leaving 15 bases of the junction unmatched. CDR3 amino acids: CASSPGIRGRESTEAFF. In DNA form, the CDR3 reads TGTGCCAGCAGCCCTGGGATCAGGGGGCGGGAGTCCACTGAAGCTTTCTTT.